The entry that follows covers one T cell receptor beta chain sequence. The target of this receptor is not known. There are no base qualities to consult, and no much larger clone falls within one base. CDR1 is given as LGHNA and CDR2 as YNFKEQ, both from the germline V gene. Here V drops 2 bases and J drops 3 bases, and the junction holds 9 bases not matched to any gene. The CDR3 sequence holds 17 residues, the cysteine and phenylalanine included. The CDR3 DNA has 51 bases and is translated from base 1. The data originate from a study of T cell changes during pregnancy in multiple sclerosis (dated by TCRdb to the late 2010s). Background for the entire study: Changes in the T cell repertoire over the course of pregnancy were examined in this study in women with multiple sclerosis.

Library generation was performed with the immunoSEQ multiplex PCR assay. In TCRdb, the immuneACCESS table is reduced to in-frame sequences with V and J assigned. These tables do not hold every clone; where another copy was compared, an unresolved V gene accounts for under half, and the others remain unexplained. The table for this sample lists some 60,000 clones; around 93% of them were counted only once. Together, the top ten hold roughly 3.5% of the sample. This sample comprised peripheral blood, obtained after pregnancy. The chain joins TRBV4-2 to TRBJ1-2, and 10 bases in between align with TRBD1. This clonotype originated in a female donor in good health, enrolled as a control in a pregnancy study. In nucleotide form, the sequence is TGTGCCAGCAGCCAACAACCGGGACAGGGGAACGACTATGGCTACACCTTC. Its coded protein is CASSQQPGQGNDYGYTF.